This passage covers 11 T cell receptor beta chains from one sample sequenced in a study of cytomegalovirus exposure and HLA in healthy donors. In the PCR, 60 Vbeta and 13 Jbeta primers were used. Measured with immunoSEQ multiplex PCR; TCRdb has only the in-frame clones, and not every one. The repertoire includes about 150,000 clones, roughly 73% of them detected once, and roughly 10% sits in the top ten. The sample taken for sequencing was PBMCs. Every receptor here comes from a man aged 18 to 29 in good health and CMV-seropositive.

J is TRBJ1-2 and V is TRBV28, with D uncertain. V lost 2 bases and J 7 bases, leaving 8 bases between the germline ends. CDR3 size: 12 residues. The germline V gene has CDR1 MDHEN and CDR2 SYDVKM. The CDR3 spells CASSLTAGGYTF. The DNA for the CDR3 is TGTGCCAGCAGTTTAACGGCAGGTGGCTACACCTTC.

The chain links TRBV7-3 to TRBJ2-2, with 8 nucleotides matching TRBD2. V lost 5 bases to trimming and J lost 6 bases; unmatched junction nucleotides: 8. The CDR3 totals 15 residues. Germline V gene lookup returns CDR1 SGHTA and CDR2 FQGTGA. The CDR3 DNA is TGTGCCAGCAGCCCCGGGACTAGGGGTCCCGGGGAGCTGTTTTTT. Translation: CASSPGTRGPGELFF.

This chain joins TRBV30 and TRBJ2-5; 11 nucleotides match TRBD2. This CDR3 region has 16 residues. Trimming removed 0 bases from V and 1 base from J; junction bases left unmatched: 4. The V gene's germline CDR1 is GTSNPN and CDR2 SVGIG (reference sequence). The CDR3, as DNA: TGTGCCTGGAGTGTCTTAGCGGGAGGGGTCCAAGAGACCCAGTACTTC. Translating it yields CAWSVLAGGVQETQYF. Full variable domain (rest looked up from reference TRBV30 and TRBJ2-5): SQTIHQWPATLVQPVGSPLSLECTVEGTSNPNLYWYRQAAGRGLQLLFYSVGIGQISSEVPQNLSASRPQDRQFILSSKKLLLSDSGFYLCAWSVLAGGVQETQYFGPGTRLLVL.

This clone came up a few times. CDR3 DNA sequence: TGCAGCGTTGAAGGGTTTGTAAGGGGAGAGACCCAGTACTTC. Protein: CSVEGFVRGETQYF. The chain recombines TRBV29-1 with TRBJ2-5; TRBD1 is a possible D gene (5 bases). CDR3 length: 14 residues. Trimming pared 1 base from V and 4 bases from J, leaving 13 bases between. Germline CDR1 SQVTM, CDR2 ANQGSEA.

This chain uses TRBV14 with TRBJ2-5; D perhaps matches TRBD1 (6 bases). Trimming removed 0 bases from V and 2 bases from J, with 13 bases in between. Germline V CDR1 and CDR2: SGHDN, FVKESK. The CDR3 contains 16 residues. The CDR3 region has the DNA TGTGCCAGCAGCCAAGATTTAGGGACATCGCAAGAGACCCAGTACTTC. Translation: CASSQDLGTSQETQYF.

The chain employs TRBV7-9 and TRBJ2-2; 7 bases agree with TRBD2. Germline CDR1 and CDR2: SEHNR and FQNEAQ (reference sequence). Unmatched junction bases numbered 20, after V lost 10 bases and J lost 6 bases. The CDR3 runs 17 residues. The CDR3 region has the DNA TGTGCCACCTCGCCTGGCCGGGAGGTTAGGTTGGCCGGGGAGCTGTTTTTT. Residues: CATSPGREVRLAGELFF.

The chain employs TRBV7-6 and TRBJ2-2; TRBD2 aligns across 8 bases. Per germline, CDR1 SGHVS and CDR2 FNYEAQ. The CDR3 covers 16 residues. The V segment lost 8 bases and the J segment 1 base; nucleotides outside the gene matches: 9. The DNA for the CDR3 is TGTGCCAGCGCCCGGGCGGGGGGAGAGAACACCGGGGAGCTGTTTTTT. Amino acids: CASARAGGENTGELFF. Full variable domain (missing parts from reference TRBV7-6 and TRBJ2-2): GAGVSQSPRYKVTKRGQDVALRCDPISGHVSLYWYRQALGQGPEFLTYFNYEAQQDKSGLPNDRFSAERPEGSISTLTIQRTEQRDSAMYRCASARAGGENTGELFFGEGSRLTVL.

V is TRBV13 and J is TRBJ1-1; 7 positions match TRBD1. Per the germline V gene, CDR1 is PRHDT and CDR2 is FYEKMQ (reference sequence). V lost 6 bases, J lost 8 bases, and 12 bases stayed unmatched. The CDR3 consists of 14 residues. The CDR3 DNA sequence: TGTGCCAGCAGGTTAAGGGGGCCTCTAAAAGAAGCTTTCTTT. Residues: CASRLRGPLKEAFF.

The V call is TRBV7-9, the J call TRBJ2-7; 7 positions agree with TRBD1. The V gene end was trimmed by 5 bases and the J gene end by 6 bases; junction bases not matched to a gene: 19. The CDR3 length is 17 residues. Germline V gives CDR1 SEHNR, CDR2 FQNEAQ (reference sequence). The CDR3 nucleotides read TGTGCCAGCAGCACCCCCTCGGCCAGGGGGAAAGAACGCGAGCAGTACTTC. Encoded protein: CASSTPSARGKEREQYF. Using reference TRBV7-9 and TRBJ2-7 for the parts outside the CDR3, the full variable domain is DTGVSQNPRHKITKRGQNVTFRCDPISEHNRLYWYRQTLGQGPEFLTYFQNEAQLEKSRLLSDRFSAERPKGSFSTLEIQRTEQGDSAMYLCASSTPSARGKEREQYFGPGTRLTVT.

The rearrangement uses TRBV5-1 and TRBJ1-2, with D unclear. CDR1 SGHRS and CDR2 YFSETQ come from the germline V gene. CDR3 length: 13 amino acids. Trimming cost V 0 bases and J 7 bases, with 10 bases left between them. Here the CDR3 reads CASSLGRGCGYTF. The DNA of the CDR3 is TGCGCCAGCAGCTTGGGCCGAGGGTGTGGCTACACCTTC.

The chain recombines TRBV6-9 with TRBJ2-3, with 10 nucleotides matching TRBD2. CDR3 length: 12 amino acids. Germline V gives CDR1 MNHGY, CDR2 SVAAGI. The trim removed 9 bases at V and 4 bases at J, leaving 1 base unmatched. The CDR3 loop is CASSGRSDTQYF. CDR3 nucleotide sequence: TGTGCCAGTAGCGGGAGGTCAGATACGCAGTATTTT.